The clone carrying this T cell receptor (beta chain) was detected only a few times. Its specificity is unknown. The data were obtained in a study of T cells in Graves' hyperthyroidism and ophthalmopathy. General study points: Researchers report that a 13 V-J model separated ophthalmopathy from stable hyperthyroidism. Blood held most thyroid clonotypes expanded above 0.001 frequency.

Per germline, CDR1 MGHRA and CDR2 YSYEKL. The V gene lost 4 bases and the J gene lost 0 bases, with 17 bases spanning the gap. This CDR3 spans 17 amino acids. Using RNA transcripts as the source, TCR beta CDR3 regions were amplified. Researchers ran a first-round RT-PCR on the TCR CDR3 using the HTBI primer set. Each CDR3 protein gets one entry after TCRdb re-called the multiplex PCR reads with MiXCR. The sample contains roughly 350,000 distinct CDR3 sequences, roughly 13% of which appear only once. Subjects with ophthalmopathy showed a Clinical Activity Score no lower than 3, a NOSPECS grade no lower than 4, and a duration shorter than 3 months. Uncontrolled infection, other autoimmune disease, pregnancy or lactation disqualified patients from enrolment.

Sequences were obtained from blood. V and J are TRBV4-1 and TRBJ2-3; the D gene is possibly TRBD1 (6 bases). The receptor was isolated from a woman between 40 and 50 years old with Graves' ophthalmopathy. Written as DNA, the CDR3 is TGCGCCAGCAGCCCACAGAACGACAGGATTAGCACAGATACGCAGTATTTT. Translating it yields CASSPQNDRISTDTQYF.